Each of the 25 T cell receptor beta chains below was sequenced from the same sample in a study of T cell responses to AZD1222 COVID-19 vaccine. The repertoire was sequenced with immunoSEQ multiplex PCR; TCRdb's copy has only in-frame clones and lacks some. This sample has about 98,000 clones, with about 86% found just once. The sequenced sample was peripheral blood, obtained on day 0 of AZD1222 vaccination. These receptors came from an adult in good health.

The CDR3 reads CASSQGLAGATDTQYF. CDR3 nucleotide sequence: TGTGCCAGCAGCCAAGGACTAGCGGGGGCCACAGATACGCAGTATTTT. This rearrangement joins TRBV7-3 to TRBJ2-3; TRBD2 matches 13 bases. This CDR3 contains 16 residues. Germline CDR1 is SGHTA and CDR2 is FQGTGA. Losses at the gene ends were 5 bases for V and 2 bases for J; bases not matched to a gene: 4.

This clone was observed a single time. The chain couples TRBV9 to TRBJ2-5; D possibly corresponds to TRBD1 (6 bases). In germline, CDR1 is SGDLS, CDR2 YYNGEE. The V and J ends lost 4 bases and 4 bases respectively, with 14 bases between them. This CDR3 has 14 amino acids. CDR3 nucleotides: TGTGCCAGCAGCTCATCCGGGACAAGAGAGACCCAGTACTTC. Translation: CASSSSGTRETQYF.

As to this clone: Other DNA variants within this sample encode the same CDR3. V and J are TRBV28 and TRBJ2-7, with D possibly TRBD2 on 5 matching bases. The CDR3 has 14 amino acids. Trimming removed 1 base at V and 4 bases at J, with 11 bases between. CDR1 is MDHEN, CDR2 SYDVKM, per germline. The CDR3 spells CASSLSGRGYEQYF. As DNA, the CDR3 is TGTGCCAGCAGTTTATCCGGGCGCGGGTACGAGCAGTACTTC.

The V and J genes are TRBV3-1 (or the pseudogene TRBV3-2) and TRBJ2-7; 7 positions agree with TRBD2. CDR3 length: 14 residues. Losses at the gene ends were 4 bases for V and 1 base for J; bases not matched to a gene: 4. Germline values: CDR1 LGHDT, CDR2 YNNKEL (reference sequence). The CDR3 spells CASSRGSSSYEQYF. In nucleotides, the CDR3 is TGTGCCAGCAGCCGCGGGAGTTCGTCCTACGAGCAGTACTTC.

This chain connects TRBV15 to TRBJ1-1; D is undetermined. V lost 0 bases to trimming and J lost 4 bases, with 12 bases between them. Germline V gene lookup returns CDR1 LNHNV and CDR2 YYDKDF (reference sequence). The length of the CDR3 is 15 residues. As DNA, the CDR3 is TGTGCCACCAGCAGAGATCCCGCCCGGGTCACTGAAGCTTTCTTT. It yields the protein CATSRDPARVTEAFF.

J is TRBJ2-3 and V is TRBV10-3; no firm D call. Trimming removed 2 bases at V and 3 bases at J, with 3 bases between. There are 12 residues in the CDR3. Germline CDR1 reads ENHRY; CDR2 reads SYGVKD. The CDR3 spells CAISERTDTQYF. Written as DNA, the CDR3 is TGTGCCATCAGTGAGAGGACAGATACGCAGTATTTT.

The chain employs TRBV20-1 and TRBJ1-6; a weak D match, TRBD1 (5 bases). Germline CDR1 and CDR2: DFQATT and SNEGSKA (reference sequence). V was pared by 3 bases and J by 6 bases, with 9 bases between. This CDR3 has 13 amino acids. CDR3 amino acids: CSASRDANSPLHF. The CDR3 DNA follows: TGCAGTGCTAGTCGGGACGCTAATTCACCCCTCCACTTT.

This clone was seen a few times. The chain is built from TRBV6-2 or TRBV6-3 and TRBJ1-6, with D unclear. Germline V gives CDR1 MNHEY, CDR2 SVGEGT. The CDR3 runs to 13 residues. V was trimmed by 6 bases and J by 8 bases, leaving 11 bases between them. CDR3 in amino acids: CASSRTVYSPLHF. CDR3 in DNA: TGTGCCAGCAGCCGGACGGTTTATTCACCCCTCCACTTT.

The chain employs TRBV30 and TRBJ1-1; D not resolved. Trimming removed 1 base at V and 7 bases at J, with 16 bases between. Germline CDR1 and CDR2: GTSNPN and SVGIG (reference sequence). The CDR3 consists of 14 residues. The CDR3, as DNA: TGTGCCTGGAGTGCAGGCACTTCGACCAGTGAAGCTTTCTTT. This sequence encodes CAWSAGTSTSEAFF. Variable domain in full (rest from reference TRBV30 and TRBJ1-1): SQTIHQWPATLVQPVGSPLSLECTVEGTSNPNLYWYRQAAGRGLQLLFYSVGIGQISSEVPQNLSASRPQDRQFILSSKKLLLSDSGFYLCAWSAGTSTSEAFFGQGTRLTVV.

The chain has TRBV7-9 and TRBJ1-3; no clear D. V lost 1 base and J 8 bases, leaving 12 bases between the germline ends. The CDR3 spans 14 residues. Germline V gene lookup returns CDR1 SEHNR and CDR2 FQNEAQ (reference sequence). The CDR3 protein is CASSLVGQADTIYF. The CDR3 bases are TGTGCCAGCAGCTTAGTCGGGCAGGCCGACACCATATATTTT.

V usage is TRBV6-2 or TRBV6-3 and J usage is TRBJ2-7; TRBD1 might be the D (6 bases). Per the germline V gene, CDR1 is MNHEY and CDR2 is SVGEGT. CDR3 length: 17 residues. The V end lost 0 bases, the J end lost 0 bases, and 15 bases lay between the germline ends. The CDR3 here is CASSYSIFRDNSYEQYF. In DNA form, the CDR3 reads TGTGCCAGCAGTTACTCGATTTTTAGGGACAACTCCTACGAGCAGTACTTC.

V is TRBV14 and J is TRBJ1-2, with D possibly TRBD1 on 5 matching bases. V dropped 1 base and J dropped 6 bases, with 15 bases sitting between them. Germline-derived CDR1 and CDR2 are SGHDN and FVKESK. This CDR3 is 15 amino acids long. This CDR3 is CASSQALAGTDGYTF. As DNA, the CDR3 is TGTGCCAGCAGCCAAGCCCTAGCCGGGACGGATGGCTACACCTTC.

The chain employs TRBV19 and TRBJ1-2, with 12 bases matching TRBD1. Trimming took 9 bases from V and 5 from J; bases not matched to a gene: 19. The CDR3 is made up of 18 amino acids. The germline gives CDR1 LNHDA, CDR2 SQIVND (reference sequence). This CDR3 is CASNIPGQGAGEPYGYTF. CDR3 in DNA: TGTGCCAGCAATATACCGGGACAGGGGGCCGGAGAACCGTATGGCTACACCTTC.

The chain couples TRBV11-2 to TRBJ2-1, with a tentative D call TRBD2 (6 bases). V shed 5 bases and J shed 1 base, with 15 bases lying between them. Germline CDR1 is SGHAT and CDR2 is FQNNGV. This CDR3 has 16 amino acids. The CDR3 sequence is CASSRDAAGSYNEQFF. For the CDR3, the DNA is TGTGCCAGCAGCCGGGACGCCGCGGGATCCTACAATGAGCAGTTCTTC.

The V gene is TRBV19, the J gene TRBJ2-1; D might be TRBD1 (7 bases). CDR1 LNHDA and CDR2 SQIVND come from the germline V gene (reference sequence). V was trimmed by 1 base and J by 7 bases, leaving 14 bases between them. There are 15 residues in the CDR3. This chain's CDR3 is CASSIGRGRGNEQFF. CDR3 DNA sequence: TGTGCCAGTAGTATAGGGAGGGGGCGCGGGAATGAGCAGTTCTTC.

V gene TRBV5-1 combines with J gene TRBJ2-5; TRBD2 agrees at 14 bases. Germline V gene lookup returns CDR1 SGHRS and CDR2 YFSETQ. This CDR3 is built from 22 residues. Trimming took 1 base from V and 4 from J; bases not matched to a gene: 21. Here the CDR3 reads CASSLRMGGTGTSGSVGETQYF. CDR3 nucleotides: TGCGCCAGCAGCTTGAGGATGGGGGGTACCGGGACTAGCGGGAGTGTTGGAGAGACCCAGTACTTC.

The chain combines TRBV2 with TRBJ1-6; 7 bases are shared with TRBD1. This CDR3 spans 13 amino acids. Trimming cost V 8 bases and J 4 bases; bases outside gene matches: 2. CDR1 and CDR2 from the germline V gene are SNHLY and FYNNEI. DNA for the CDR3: TGTGCCAGCGCGGGACAGTATAATTCACCCCTCCACTTT. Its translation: CASAGQYNSPLHF.

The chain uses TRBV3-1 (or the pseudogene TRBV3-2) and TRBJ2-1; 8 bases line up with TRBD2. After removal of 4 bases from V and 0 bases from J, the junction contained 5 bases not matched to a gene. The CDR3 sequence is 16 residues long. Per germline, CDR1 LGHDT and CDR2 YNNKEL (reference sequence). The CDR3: CASSPPLAGSYNEQFF. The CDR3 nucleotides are TGTGCCAGCAGCCCCCCTCTAGCGGGCTCCTACAATGAGCAGTTCTTC.

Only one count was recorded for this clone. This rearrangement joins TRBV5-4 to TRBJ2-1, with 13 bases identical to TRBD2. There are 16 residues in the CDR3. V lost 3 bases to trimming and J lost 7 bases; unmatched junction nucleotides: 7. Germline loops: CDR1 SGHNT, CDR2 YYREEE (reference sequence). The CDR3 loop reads CASSSGTSGMVNEQFF. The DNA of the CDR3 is TGTGCCAGCAGCTCGGGGACTAGCGGGATGGTAAATGAGCAGTTCTTC.

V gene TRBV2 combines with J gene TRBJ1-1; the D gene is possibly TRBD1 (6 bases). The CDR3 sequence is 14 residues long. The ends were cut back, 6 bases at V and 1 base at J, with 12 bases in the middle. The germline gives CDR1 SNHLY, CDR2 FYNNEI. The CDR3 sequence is CASRPRQENTEAFF. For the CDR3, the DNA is TGTGCCAGCAGACCCCGACAGGAGAACACTGAAGCTTTCTTT.

CDR3 bases: TGTGCCAGCAGCGTAGAAGGGGACGTCTCCTACAATGAGCAGTTCTTC. It encodes CASSVEGDVSYNEQFF. The chain couples TRBV9 to TRBJ2-1; TRBD1 or TRBD2 may be the D gene (5 bases each). The V and J ends lost 0 bases and 0 bases respectively, with 10 bases between them. CDR3 length: 16 residues. CDR1 SGDLS and CDR2 YYNGEE come from the germline V gene.

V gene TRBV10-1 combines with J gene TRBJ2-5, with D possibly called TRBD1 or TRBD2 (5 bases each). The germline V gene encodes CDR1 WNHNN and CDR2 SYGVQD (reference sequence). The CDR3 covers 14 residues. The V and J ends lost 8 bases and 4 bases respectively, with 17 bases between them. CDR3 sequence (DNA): TGCGCCAGCGGAGGATTGGGGCCTGGAGAGACCCAGTACTTC. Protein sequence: CASGGLGPGETQYF.

The CDR3 loop reads CASSHSGGFNQPQHF. The CDR3 DNA sequence: TGTGCCAGCAGCCATAGCGGGGGTTTCAATCAGCCCCAGCATTTT. The V gene is TRBV3-1 (or the pseudogene TRBV3-2), the J gene TRBJ1-5; tentatively, D is TRBD1 (5 bases). Looked up from germline, CDR1 is LGHDT and CDR2 is YNNKEL (reference sequence). There are 15 residues in the CDR3. Trimming took off 3 bases at V and 3 bases at J, with 12 bases between the two ends.

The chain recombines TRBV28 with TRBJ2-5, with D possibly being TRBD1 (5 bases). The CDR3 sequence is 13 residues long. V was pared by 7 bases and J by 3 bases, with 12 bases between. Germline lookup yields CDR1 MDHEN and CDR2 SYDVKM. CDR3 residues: CASNTGPKETQYF. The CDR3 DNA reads TGTGCCAGCAATACAGGTCCTAAAGAGACCCAGTACTTC.

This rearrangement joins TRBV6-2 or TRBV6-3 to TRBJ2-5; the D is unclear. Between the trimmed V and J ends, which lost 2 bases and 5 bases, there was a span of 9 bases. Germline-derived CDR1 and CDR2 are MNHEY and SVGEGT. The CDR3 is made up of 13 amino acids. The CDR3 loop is CASSYRAGETQYF. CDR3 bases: TGTGCCAGCAGTTACCGAGCCGGCGAGACCCAGTACTTC.